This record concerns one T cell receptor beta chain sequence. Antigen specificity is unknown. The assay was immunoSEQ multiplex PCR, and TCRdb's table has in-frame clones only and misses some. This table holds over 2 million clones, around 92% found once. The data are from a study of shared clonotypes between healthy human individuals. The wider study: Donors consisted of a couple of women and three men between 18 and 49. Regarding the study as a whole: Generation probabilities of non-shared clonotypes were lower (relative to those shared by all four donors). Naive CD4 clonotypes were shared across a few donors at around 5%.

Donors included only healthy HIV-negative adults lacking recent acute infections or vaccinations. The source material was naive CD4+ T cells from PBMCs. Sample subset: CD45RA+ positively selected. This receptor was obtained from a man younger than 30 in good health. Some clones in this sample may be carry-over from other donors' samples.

The CDR3 region is CASSYGAAGGQETQYF. The CDR3 coding sequence is TGTGCCAGCAGTTACGGGGCCGCGGGAGGGCAAGAGACCCAGTACTTC. The rearrangement uses TRBV6-5 and TRBJ2-5; TRBD2 matches at 9 bases. Germline loops: CDR1 MNHEY, CDR2 SVGAGI. The trim removed 2 bases at V and 2 bases at J, leaving 6 bases unmatched. This CDR3 is built from 16 residues.